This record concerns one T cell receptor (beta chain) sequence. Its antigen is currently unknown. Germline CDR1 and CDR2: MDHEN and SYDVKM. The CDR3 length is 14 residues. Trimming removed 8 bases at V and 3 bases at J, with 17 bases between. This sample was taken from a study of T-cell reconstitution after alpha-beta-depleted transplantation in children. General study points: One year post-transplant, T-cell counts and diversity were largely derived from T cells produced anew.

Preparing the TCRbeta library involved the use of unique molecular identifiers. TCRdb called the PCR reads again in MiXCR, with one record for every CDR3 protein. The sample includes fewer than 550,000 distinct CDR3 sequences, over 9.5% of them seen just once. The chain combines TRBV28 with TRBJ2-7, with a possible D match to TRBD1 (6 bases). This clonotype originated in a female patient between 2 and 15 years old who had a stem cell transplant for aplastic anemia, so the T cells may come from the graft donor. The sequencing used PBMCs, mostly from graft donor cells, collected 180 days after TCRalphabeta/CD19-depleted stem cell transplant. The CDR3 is CASRTAGAIYEQYF. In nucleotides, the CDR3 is TGTGCCAGCCGCACGGCAGGGGCCATCTACGAGCAGTACTTC.